The next 10 T cell receptor beta chains were all read from a single sample in a study of human T cells and chemical hapten exposure (TCRdb year 2021). The library was produced with RACE. Data came from a NextSeq 500. The public reads were run again by TCRdb, first through fastp at Q25 and then through MiXCR, and only productive beta chains were kept. Rows with one shared CDR3 protein collapse into an entry with the most common genes and DNA. For this sample there are about 120,000 distinct CDR3 sequences; roughly 12% appear just once. Jointly, the top ten make up about 3% of the sample. Per the publication, the time point label means: pre-sensitization, week 0. This specimen's treatment or condition label, interpreted: therapeutic diphenylcyclopropenone sensitization with weekly scalp DPC. The source was whole blood, collected in connection with sensitization to the hapten diphenylcyclopropenone (DPC). All receptors come from a young woman with alopecia areata. Some clones in this sample may be carry-over from other donors' samples.

A few counts support this clonotype. The rearrangement uses TRBV14 and TRBJ2-1; D unresolved. Germline assignment: CDR1 SGHDN and CDR2 FVKESK. V gave up 4 bases and J gave up 5 bases, with 18 bases separating them. There are 16 residues in the CDR3. The CDR3, as DNA: TGTGCCAGCAGCCGTTATATGCTGTGGCCGGACAATGAGCAGTTCTTC. It encodes CASSRYMLWPDNEQFF.

This clonotype was detected ten times or more. This rearrangement joins TRBV28 to TRBJ2-2; possibly TRBD1 for D (6 bases). The CDR3 is made up of 15 amino acids. V gave up 6 bases and J gave up 7 bases, with 18 bases separating them. CDR1 and CDR2 from the germline V gene are MDHEN and SYDVKM. CDR3 sequence (DNA): TGTGCCAGCAGAAGAAGCAGGGGCGCGTTCGGGGAGCTGTTTTTT. This gives the protein CASRRSRGAFGELFF.

This clonotype was seen many times. The gene calls are TRBV20-1 and TRBJ1-6; 10 bases map to TRBD1. Germline assignment: CDR1 DFQATT and CDR2 SNEGSKA (reference sequence). The CDR3 length is 14 residues. After removal of 2 bases from V and 10 bases from J, the junction contained 5 bases not matched to a gene. In DNA, the CDR3 is TGCAGTGCTAGAAGCGACAGGGGGCGATCACCCCTCCACTTT. Translating it yields CSARSDRGRSPLHF.

In this sample, this clonotype turned up a few times. The V and J genes are TRBV7-9 and TRBJ2-1; a possible D gene is TRBD2 (6 bases). Germline V CDR1 and CDR2: SEHNR, FQNEAQ (reference sequence). The germline V and J ends were trimmed by 5 bases and 7 bases, with 18 bases remaining between them. The length of the CDR3 is 15 residues. CDR3 sequence (DNA): TGTGCCAGCAGCCCCGCCGGGGGTCAGCGGAATGAGCAGTTCTTC. This encodes CASSPAGGQRNEQFF.

This clonotype showed up just a few times. The chain uses TRBV28 and TRBJ2-1, with 7 positions matching TRBD2. V was clipped by 5 bases and J by 7 bases; unmatched bases: 14. CDR1 MDHEN and CDR2 SYDVKM come from the germline V gene. CDR3 size: 16 residues. The CDR3 region has the DNA TGTGCCAGCAGTGTGACCTCGACTAAGCGGGGTAATGAGCAGTTCTTC. Its protein product is CASSVTSTKRGNEQFF.

This clonotype was counted a few times. This sequence joins TRBV4-3 and TRBJ1-4; D remains ambiguous. The germline V and J ends were trimmed by 0 bases and 8 bases, with 16 bases remaining between them. CDR3 length: 16 residues. Germline assignment: CDR1 LGHNA and CDR2 YSLEER. CDR3 in DNA: TGCGCCAGCAGCCAAGATCGGCTCCTTAAGATGGAAAAACTGTTTTTT. Its translation: CASSQDRLLKMEKLFF.

The CDR3 reads CASSSTSDYGYTF. The DNA for the CDR3 is TGTGCCAGCAGCTCAACATCCGACTATGGCTACACCTTC. The genes are TRBV7-8 and TRBJ1-2; D is ambiguous. Between the trimmed V and J ends, which lost 4 bases and 3 bases, there was a span of 9 bases. In germline, CDR1 is SGHVS, CDR2 FQNEAQ. The length of the CDR3 is 13 residues.

This clonotype has just one count. J is TRBJ1-5 and V is TRBV11-2, with D possibly being TRBD1 (6 bases). Deletions cut 5 bases from V and 7 bases from J, with 18 bases between. This CDR3 is built from 15 residues. The germline V gene encodes CDR1 SGHAT and CDR2 FQNNGV. CDR3 in amino acids: CASSPTGGQLQPQHF. The CDR3 bases are TGTGCCAGCAGCCCCACGGGGGGCCAATTGCAGCCCCAGCATTTT.

The J gene is TRBJ1-2, the V gene TRBV3-1; D possibly corresponds to TRBD1 (5 bases). The V gene's germline CDR1 is LGHDT and CDR2 YNNKEL (reference sequence). The V and J ends lost 3 bases and 0 bases respectively, with 11 bases between them. CDR3 size: 15 residues. Here the CDR3 DNA reads TGTGCCAGCAGCCAGGGACCGACCACTAACTATGGCTACACCTTC. As protein: CASSQGPTTNYGYTF.

The chain couples TRBV27 to TRBJ2-7; D possibly corresponds to TRBD2 (7 bases). This CDR3 has 15 residues. V lost 5 bases, J lost 3 bases, and 17 bases lay in between. Germline values: CDR1 MNHEY, CDR2 SMNVEV (reference sequence). The CDR3 spells CASSLVGGGDYEQYF. CDR3 bases: TGTGCCAGCAGTCTTGTCGGAGGGGGGGACTACGAGCAGTACTTC.